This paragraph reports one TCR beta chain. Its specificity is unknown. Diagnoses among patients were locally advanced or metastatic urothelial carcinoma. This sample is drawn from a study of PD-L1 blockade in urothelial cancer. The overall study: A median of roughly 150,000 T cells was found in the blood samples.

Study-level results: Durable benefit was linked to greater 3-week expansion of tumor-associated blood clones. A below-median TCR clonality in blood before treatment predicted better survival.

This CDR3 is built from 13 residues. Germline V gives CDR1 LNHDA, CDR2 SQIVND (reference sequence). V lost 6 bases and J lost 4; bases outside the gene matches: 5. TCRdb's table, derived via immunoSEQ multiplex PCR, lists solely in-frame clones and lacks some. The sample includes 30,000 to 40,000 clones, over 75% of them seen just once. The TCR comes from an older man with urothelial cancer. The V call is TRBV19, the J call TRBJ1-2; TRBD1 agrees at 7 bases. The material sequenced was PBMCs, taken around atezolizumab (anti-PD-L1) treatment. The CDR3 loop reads CASSEQGSYGYTF. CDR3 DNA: TGTGCCAGTAGCGAACAGGGGAGCTATGGCTACACCTTC.